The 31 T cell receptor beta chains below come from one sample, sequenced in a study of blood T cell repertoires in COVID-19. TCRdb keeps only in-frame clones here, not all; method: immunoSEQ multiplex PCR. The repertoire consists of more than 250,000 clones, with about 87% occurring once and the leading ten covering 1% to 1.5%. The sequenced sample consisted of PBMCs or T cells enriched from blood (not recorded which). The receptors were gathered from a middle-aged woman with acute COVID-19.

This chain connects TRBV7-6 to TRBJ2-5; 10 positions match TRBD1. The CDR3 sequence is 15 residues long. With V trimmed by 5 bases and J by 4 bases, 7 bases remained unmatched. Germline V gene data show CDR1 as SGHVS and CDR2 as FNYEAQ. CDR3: CASSIGTGVVETQYF. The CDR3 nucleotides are TGTGCCAGCAGCATCGGGACAGGGGTTGTAGAGACCCAGTACTTC.

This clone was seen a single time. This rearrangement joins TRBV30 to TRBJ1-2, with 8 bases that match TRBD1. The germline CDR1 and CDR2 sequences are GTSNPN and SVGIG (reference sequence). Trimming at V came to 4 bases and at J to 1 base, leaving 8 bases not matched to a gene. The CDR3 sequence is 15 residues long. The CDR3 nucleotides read TGTGCCTGGAAGCCGGGACAGGAGCTTAACTATGGCTACACCTTC. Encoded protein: CAWKPGQELNYGYTF.

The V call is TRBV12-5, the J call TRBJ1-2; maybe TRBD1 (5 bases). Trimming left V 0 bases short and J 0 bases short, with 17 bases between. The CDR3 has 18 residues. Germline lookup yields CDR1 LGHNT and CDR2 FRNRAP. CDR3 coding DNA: TGTGCTAGTGGTTTGGTGGTCGCCAGGGCAGGGCCTAACTATGGCTACACCTTC. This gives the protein CASGLVVARAGPNYGYTF.

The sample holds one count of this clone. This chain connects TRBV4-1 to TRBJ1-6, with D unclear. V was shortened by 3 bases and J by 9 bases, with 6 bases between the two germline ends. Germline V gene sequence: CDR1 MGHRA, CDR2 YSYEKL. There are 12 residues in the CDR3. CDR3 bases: TGCGCCAGCAGCCATCGGAGTTCACCCCTCCACTTT. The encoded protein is CASSHRSSPLHF.

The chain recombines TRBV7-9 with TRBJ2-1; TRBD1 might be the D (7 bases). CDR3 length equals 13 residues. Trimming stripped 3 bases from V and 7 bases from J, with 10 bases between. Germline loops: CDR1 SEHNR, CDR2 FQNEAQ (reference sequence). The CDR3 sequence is CASSFSGGNEQFF. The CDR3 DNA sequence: TGTGCCAGCAGCTTTTCAGGGGGGAATGAGCAGTTCTTC. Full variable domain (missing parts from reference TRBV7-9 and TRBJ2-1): DTGVSQNPRHKITKRGQNVTFRCDPISEHNRLYWYRQTLGQGPEFLTYFQNEAQLEKSRLLSDRFSAERPKGSFSTLEIQRTEQGDSAMYLCASSFSGGNEQFFGPGTRLTVL.

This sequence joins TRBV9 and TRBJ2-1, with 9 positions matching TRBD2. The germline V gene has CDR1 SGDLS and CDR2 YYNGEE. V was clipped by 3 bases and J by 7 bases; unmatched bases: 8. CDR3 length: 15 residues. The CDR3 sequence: CASSASAGGGNEQFF. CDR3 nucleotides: TGTGCCAGCAGCGCCTCCGCGGGAGGGGGTAATGAGCAGTTCTTC.

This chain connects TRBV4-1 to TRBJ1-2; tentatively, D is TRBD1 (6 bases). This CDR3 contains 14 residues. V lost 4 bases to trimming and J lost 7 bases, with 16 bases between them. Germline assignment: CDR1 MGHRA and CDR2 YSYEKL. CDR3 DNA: TGCGCCAGCAGCCCAGGGGAAGTGCGGCGTGGCTACACCTTC. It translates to CASSPGEVRRGYTF.

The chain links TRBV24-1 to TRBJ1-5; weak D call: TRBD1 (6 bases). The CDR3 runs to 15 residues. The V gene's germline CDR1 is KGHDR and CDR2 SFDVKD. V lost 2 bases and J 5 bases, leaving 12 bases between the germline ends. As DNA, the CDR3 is TGTGCCACCAGTGATTCACAGGGTTCGCATCAGCCCCAGCATTTT. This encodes CATSDSQGSHQPQHF.

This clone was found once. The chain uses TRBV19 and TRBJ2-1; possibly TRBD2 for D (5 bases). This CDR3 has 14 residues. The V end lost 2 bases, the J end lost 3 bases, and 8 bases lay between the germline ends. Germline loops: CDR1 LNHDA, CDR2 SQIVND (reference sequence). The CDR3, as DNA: TGTGCCAGTAGTATAAGTCGGGACTACAATGAGCAGTTCTTC. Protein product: CASSISRDYNEQFF. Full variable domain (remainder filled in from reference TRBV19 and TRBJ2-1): DGGITQSPKYLFRKEGQNVTLSCEQNLNHDAMYWYRQDPGQGLRLIYYSQIVNDFQKGDIAEGYSVSREKKESFPLTVTSAQKNPTAFYLCASSISRDYNEQFFGPGTRLTVL.

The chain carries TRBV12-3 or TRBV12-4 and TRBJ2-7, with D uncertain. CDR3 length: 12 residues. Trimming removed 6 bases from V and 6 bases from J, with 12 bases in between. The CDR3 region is CASSRGSGEQYF. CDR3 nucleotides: TGTGCCAGCAGCAGAGGTTCGGGCGAGCAGTACTTC.

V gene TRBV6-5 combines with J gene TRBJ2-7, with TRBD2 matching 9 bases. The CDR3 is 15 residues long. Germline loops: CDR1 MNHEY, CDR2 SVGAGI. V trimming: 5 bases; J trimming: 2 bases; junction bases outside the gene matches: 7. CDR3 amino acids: CASSPSLAGPYEQYF. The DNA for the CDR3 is TGTGCCAGCAGTCCAAGCCTAGCGGGGCCCTACGAGCAGTACTTC.

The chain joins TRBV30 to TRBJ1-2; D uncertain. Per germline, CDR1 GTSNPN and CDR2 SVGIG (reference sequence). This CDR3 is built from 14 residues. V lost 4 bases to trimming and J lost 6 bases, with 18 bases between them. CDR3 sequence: CAWNSRSGRNGYTF. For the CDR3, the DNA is TGTGCCTGGAATTCTCGATCAGGTCGCAATGGCTACACCTTC.

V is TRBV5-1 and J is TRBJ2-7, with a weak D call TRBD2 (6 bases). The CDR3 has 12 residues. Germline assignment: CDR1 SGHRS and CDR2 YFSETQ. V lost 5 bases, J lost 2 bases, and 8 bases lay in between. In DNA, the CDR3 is TGCGCCAGCAGGGAGGGGACCTACGAGCAGTACTTC. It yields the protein CASREGTYEQYF.

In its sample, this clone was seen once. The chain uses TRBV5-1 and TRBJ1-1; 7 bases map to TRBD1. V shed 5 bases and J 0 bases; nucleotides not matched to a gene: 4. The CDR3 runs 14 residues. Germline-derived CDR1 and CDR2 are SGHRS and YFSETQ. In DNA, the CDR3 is TGCGCCAGCAGTAGACAGGGAGTGAACACTGAAGCTTTCTTT. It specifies CASSRQGVNTEAFF.

CDR3 region: CASSLGFSGSYEQYF. In DNA, the CDR3 is TGCGCCAGCAGCTTGGGTTTTAGCGGGAGTTACGAGCAGTACTTC. The rearrangement joins TRBV5-1 to TRBJ2-7, with 9 nucleotides matching TRBD2. There are 15 residues in the CDR3. J lost 4 bases, V lost 0 bases, and 5 bases had no gene match. From germline, CDR1 is SGHRS and CDR2 YFSETQ. The full variable domain, in which reference TRBV5-1 and TRBJ2-7 provide the parts outside the CDR3, is KAGVTQTPRYLIKTRGQQVTLSCSPISGHRSVSWYQQTPGQGLQFLFEYFSETQRNKGNFPGRFSGRQFSNSRSEMNVSTLELGDSALYLCASSLGFSGSYEQYFGPGTRLTVT.

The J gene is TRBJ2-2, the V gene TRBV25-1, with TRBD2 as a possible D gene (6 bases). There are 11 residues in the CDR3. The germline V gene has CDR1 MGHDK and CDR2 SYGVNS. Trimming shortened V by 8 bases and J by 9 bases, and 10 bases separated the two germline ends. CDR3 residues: CASRGGRELFF. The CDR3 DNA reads TGTGCCAGCCGGGGAGGCAGGGAGCTGTTTTTT.

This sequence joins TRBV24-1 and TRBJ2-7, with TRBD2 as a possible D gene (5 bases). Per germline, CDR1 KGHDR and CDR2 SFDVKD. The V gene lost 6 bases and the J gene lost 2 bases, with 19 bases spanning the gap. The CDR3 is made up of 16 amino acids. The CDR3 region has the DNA TGTGCCACCAGTAATCAAAGCGGCGAGCCCCCCTACGAGCAGTACGTC. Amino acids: CATSNQSGEPPYEQYV.

The CDR3 coding sequence is TGTGCCTGGATTAGGCTAGGAGGAAATGAGCAGTTCTTC. Its protein is CAWIRLGGNEQFF. V usage is TRBV30 and J usage is TRBJ2-1, with a tentative D call TRBD2 (5 bases). The germline gives CDR1 GTSNPN, CDR2 SVGIG (reference sequence). Deletions cut 4 bases from V and 7 bases from J, with 14 bases between. The CDR3 contains 13 residues.

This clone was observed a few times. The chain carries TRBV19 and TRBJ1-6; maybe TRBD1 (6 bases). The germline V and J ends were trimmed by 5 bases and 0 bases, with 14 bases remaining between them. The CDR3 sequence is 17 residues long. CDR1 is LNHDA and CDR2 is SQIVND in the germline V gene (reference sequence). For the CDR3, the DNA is TGTGCCAGTAGTCAACAGGGTAGAGGCTCCTATAATTCACCCCTCCACTTT. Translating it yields CASSQQGRGSYNSPLHF.

In DNA, the CDR3 is TGTGCCAGCAGCATCAGGGGGCGCGGGGTAATCTCTGAAGCTTTCTTT. Translated: CASSIRGRGVISEAFF. The V and J genes are TRBV7-6 and TRBJ1-1; 8 nucleotides agree with TRBD1. CDR1 is SGHVS and CDR2 is FNYEAQ in the germline V gene. The CDR3 covers 16 residues. The ends lost 5 bases at V and 6 bases at J; junction bases unmatched: 14.

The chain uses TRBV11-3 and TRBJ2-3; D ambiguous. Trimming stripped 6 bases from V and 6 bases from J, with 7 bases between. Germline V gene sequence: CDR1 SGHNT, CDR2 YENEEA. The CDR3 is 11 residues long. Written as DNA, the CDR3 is TGTGCCAGCAGAAGAGATGATACGCAGTATTTT. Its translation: CASRRDDTQYF.

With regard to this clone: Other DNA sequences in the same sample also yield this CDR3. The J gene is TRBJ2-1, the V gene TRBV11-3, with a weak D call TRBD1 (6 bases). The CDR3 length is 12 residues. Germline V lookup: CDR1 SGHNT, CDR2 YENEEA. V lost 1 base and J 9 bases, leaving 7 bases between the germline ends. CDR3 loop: CASSLARGEQFF. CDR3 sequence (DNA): TGTGCCAGCAGCTTAGCCAGGGGTGAGCAGTTCTTC.

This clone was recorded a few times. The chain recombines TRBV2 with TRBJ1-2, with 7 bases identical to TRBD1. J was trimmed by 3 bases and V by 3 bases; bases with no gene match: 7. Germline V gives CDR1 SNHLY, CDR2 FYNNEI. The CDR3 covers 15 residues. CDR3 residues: CASSDAAGGHYGYTF. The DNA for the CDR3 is TGTGCCAGCAGTGACGCGGCAGGGGGACACTATGGCTACACCTTC.

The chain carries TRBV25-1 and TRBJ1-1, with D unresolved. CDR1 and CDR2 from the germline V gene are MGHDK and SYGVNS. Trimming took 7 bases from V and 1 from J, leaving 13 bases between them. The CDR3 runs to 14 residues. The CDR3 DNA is TGTGCCAGCATCCGGACTGGTCGGAACACTGAAGCTTTCTTT. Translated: CASIRTGRNTEAFF.

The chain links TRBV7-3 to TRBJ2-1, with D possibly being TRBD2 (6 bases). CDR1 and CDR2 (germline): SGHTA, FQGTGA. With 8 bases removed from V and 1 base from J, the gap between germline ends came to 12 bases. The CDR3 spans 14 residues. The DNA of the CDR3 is TGTGCCAGCGCACGGAGGGGTTCCTACAATGAGCAGTTCTTC. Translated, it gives CASARRGSYNEQFF. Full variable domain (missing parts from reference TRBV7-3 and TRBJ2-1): GAGVSQTPSNKVTEKGKYVELRCDPISGHTALYWYRQSLGQGPEFLIYFQGTGAADDSGLPNDRFFAVRPEGSVSTLKIQRTERGDSAVYLCASARRGSYNEQFFGPGTRLTVL.

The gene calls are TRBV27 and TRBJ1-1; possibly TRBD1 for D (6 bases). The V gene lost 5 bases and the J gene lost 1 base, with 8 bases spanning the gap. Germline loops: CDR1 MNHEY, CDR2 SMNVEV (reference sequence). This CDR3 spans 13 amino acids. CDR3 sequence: CASSAQGNTEAFF. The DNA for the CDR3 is TGTGCCAGCAGTGCACAGGGGAACACTGAAGCTTTCTTT.

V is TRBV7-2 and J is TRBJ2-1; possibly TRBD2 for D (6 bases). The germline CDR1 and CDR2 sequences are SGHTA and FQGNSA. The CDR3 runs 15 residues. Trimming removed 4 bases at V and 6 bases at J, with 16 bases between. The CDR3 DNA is TGTGCCAGCAGCTCACCATACCGGGACTTCAATGAGCAGTTCTTC. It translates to CASSSPYRDFNEQFF.

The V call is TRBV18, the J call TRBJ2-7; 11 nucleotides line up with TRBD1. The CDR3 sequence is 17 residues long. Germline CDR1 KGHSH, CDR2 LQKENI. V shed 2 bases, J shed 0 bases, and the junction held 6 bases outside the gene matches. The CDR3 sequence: CASSPNGQGAFSYEQYF. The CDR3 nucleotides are TGTGCCAGCTCACCAAACGGACAGGGGGCCTTCTCCTACGAGCAGTACTTC.

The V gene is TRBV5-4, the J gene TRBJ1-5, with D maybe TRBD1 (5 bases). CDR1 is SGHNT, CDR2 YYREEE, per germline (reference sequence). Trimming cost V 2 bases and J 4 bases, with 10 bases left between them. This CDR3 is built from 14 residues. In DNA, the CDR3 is TGTGCCAGCAGCTTAGGGTCAGGGAATCAGCCCCAGCATTTT. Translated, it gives CASSLGSGNQPQHF.

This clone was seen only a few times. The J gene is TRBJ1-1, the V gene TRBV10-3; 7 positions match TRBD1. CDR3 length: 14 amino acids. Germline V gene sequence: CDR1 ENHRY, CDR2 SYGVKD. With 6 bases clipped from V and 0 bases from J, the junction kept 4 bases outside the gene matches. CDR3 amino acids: CAIRDRLMNTEAFF. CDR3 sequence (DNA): TGTGCCATCAGGGACAGGCTCATGAACACTGAAGCTTTCTTT.

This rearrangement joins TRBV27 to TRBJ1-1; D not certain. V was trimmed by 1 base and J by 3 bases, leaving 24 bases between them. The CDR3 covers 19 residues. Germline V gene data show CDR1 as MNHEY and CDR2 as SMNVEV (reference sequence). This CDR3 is CASSLYQPSRGSSYTEAFF. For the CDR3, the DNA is TGTGCCAGCAGTTTATACCAACCATCCCGGGGATCCAGTTACACTGAAGCTTTCTTT.